Listed below are T cell receptor beta chains from one sample, sequenced in a study of blood T cells in healthy people across ages. TCRdb itself ran the 5' RACE reads through MiXCR, one entry per CDR3 protein. Counted here are some 940,000 distinct CDR3 sequences, 25% to 30% occurring once; the ten biggest clones make up 10% to 13%. The sample was also linked to a second study, of T cells of mothers and their children.

The sequenced material came from blood. The receptor source for this set is a woman aged 40 to 49 in good health. The CDR3 runs from the conserved cysteine through the conserved F or W. The order of the fields is D gene, V gene, J gene, clone size, CDR3 DNA, CDR3 protein. D genes are given only for firm matches. Size is omitted from some rows. Given values are once, few, many or a class for expanded clones.

>.|TRBV27|TRBJ2-1|few
TGTGCCACCTCGGGGAACAGCTACAATGAGCAGTTCTTC
CATSGNSYNEQFF
>TRBD2|TRBV27|TRBJ2-1|few
TGTGCCAGCAGCCGGACTAGTAGCTATGAGCAGTTCTTC
CASSRTSSYEQFF
>.|TRBV7-2|TRBJ2-7|many
TGTGCCAGCAGCTTAGATAGCTTGGCCATCGAGGGCGAGCAGTACTTC
CASSLDSLAIEGEQYF
>TRBD1|TRBV6-1|TRBJ1-5|few
TGTGCCAGCAGTGAGGGACAGGGGGCGGGAAGCAATCAGCCCCAGCATTTT
CASSEGQGAGSNQPQHF
>.|TRBV6-2/TRBV6-3|TRBJ1-1|few
TGTGCCAGCGACCAGAACAGAGGGCGTGAAGCTTTCTTT
CASDQNRGREAFF
>.|TRBV7-2|TRBJ2-1|.
TGTGCCAGCGCGGGACTCCCAACTACCTACAATGAGCAGTTCTTC
CASAGLPTTYNEQFF
>TRBD1|TRBV6-1|TRBJ1-1|few
TGTGCCAGCAGTGTCTTGACAGGGGGCACTGAAGCTTTCTTT
CASSVLTGGTEAFF
>.|TRBV6-6|TRBJ1-6|.
TGTGCCAGCAGTTATAACAGTGCAAATTCACCCCTCCACTTT
CASSYNSANSPLHF
>TRBD1|TRBV27|TRBJ2-1|few
TGTGCCAGCAGTTTTCCGGGACAGGGGCAAGACAATGAGCAGTTCTTC
CASSFPGQGQDNEQFF
>.|TRBV10-2|TRBJ2-7|many
TGCGCCAGCAGTGCAAATAGACACGAGCAGTACTTC
CASSANRHEQYF
>TRBD2|TRBV7-2|TRBJ2-7|.
TGTGCCAGCAGCTTACGCGGGGGGATTCCCTACAATGAGCAGTACTTC
CASSLRGGIPYNEQYF
>.|TRBV24-1|TRBJ1-5|few
TGTGCCACCAGTGATGGAGTGTGGGGGGGCAATCAGCCCCAGCATTTT
CATSDGVWGGNQPQHF
>.|TRBV6-5|TRBJ2-7|many
TGTGCCAGAGTGTATGACAGCGGACACTACGAGCAGTACTTC
CARVYDSGHYEQYF
>.|TRBV6-6|TRBJ1-1|.
TGTGCCAGCACTAGGGAAGGGAACACTGAAGCTTTCTTT
CASTREGNTEAFF
>.|TRBV14|TRBJ1-6|.
TGTGCCAGCAGCCAATCCGGACGAGGGTACAATTCACCCCTCCACTTT
CASSQSGRGYNSPLHF
>.|TRBV7-6|TRBJ2-3|many
TGTGCCAGCAGCCCAGGAGGGAAAACAGATACGCAGTATTTT
CASSPGGKTDTQYF
>.|TRBV29-1|TRBJ1-1|.
TGCAGCGTTGAGAATCTAGTAACCGTGAACACTGAAGCTTTCTTT
CSVENLVTVNTEAFF
>.|TRBV6-5|TRBJ2-3|many
TGTGCCAGCACCGACGGGAACAGAATCACAGATACGCAGTATTTT
CASTDGNRITDTQYF
>.|TRBV7-9|TRBJ2-7|.
TGTGCCAGCAGCCGGCCAGCCTTCTACGAGCAGTACTTC
CASSRPAFYEQYF
>.|TRBV4-2|TRBJ2-7|.
TGTGCCAGCAGCCAGGATTATACTGTGGCCTACGAGCAGTACTTC
CASSQDYTVAYEQYF
>.|TRBV6-2/TRBV6-3|TRBJ2-7|once
TGTGCCAGCAGTTACACTTTGTGCTACGAGCAGTACTTC
CASSYTLCYEQYF
>.|TRBV20-1|TRBJ1-2|few
TGTAGTGCGCATATCAGGGATACCTATGGCTACACCTTC
CSAHIRDTYGYTF
>TRBD1|TRBV27|TRBJ1-3|.
TGTGCCAGCAGTGCGACAGGGTTTGGAAACACCATATATTTT
CASSATGFGNTIYF
>TRBD1|TRBV7-2|TRBJ2-7|many
TGTGCCAGCAGCACCGCCGGGACAGGGGTTGGGTACGAGCAGTACTTC
CASSTAGTGVGYEQYF
>TRBD1|TRBV12-3/TRBV12-4|TRBJ2-1|few
TGTGCCAGCACCTTGACAGGGGCCTCCTACGAGCAGTTCTTC
CASTLTGASYEQFF
>.|TRBV7-9|TRBJ2-7|.
TGTGCCAGCAGCTTAGTGTCCGGACAGACTAAGGGCGAGCAGTACTTC
CASSLVSGQTKGEQYF
>.|TRBV5-1|TRBJ2-3|many
TGCGCCAGCAGCTTGTCGGGGGGCCTTACTTCTAGCACAGATACGCAGTATTTT
CASSLSGGLTSSTDTQYF
>.|TRBV2|TRBJ2-7|.
TGTGCCGGCGGAGTATCCTACGAGCAGTACTTC
CAGGVSYEQYF
>TRBD1|TRBV12-3/TRBV12-4|TRBJ2-4|.
TGTGCCAGCAGTCCAAGGGGACAGGGTAAAAACATTCAGTACTTC
CASSPRGQGKNIQYF
>.|TRBV7-8|TRBJ1-2|.
TGTGCCAGCAGCCCAAGGGCAGGGCTTAACTATGGCTACACCTTC
CASSPRAGLNYGYTF
>TRBD1|TRBV28|TRBJ1-3|few
TGTGCCAGCAGTCCCCATGGGACAGAGACTGGAAACACCATATATTTT
CASSPHGTETGNTIYF
>TRBD1|TRBV11-3|TRBJ1-2|.
TGTGCCAGCAGCTTAGGAGGCAGGGGGCGTGGCTACACCTTC
CASSLGGRGRGYTF
>TRBD1|TRBV2|TRBJ2-7|.
TGTGCCAGCAGTCCGACAGGGGGGAGATCCTACGAGCAGTACTTC
CASSPTGGRSYEQYF
>.|TRBV12-3/TRBV12-4|TRBJ2-7|.
TGTGCCAGCAGTTTATATCTGGGGTACGAGCAGTACTTC
CASSLYLGYEQYF
>TRBD1|TRBV30|TRBJ2-7|many
TGTGCCTGGAGCGCCTCGGGGACAGGGCGCTACGAGCAGTACTTC
CAWSASGTGRYEQYF
>.|TRBV9|TRBJ2-7|many
TGTGCCAGCAGCGTTAATGCAGGCCATACGATGCAGTACTTC
CASSVNAGHTMQYF
>TRBD2|TRBV24-1|TRBJ2-1|few
TGTGCCACCAGTGATAAAGCGGGGGCCGCCCGCAATGAGCAGTTCTTC
CATSDKAGAARNEQFF
>.|TRBV2|TRBJ2-3|.
TGTGCCAGCAGTAGGGTAGATACGCAGTATTTT
CASSRVDTQYF
>TRBD2|TRBV7-9|TRBJ2-7|.
TGTGCCAGCAGCCCTCCTGGAGCGGGGGGCCTCTACGAGCAGTACTTC
CASSPPGAGGLYEQYF
>.|TRBV28|TRBJ1-2|.
TGTGCCAGCAGGATCGGGGACGGAGTAGGTGGCTACACCTTC
CASRIGDGVGGYTF
>.|TRBV5-1|TRBJ1-1|few
TGCGCCAGCAGCAGACCTCAGGGGAACACTGAAGCTTTCTTT
CASSRPQGNTEAFF
>TRBD1|TRBV7-8|TRBJ2-7|.
TGTGCCAGCAGCCTGTACCGGGACAGGGGCCACGAGCAGTACTTC
CASSLYRDRGHEQYF
>.|TRBV20-1|TRBJ1-5|.
TGCAGTGCCCAAGATCGATCGGAAGTGAAACGTGGTCAGCCCCAGCATTTT
CSAQDRSEVKRGQPQHF
>.|TRBV2|TRBJ1-4|.
TGTGCCAGCAGGGCCGGGACTGCCGCCGGTAATGAAAAACTGTTTTTT
CASRAGTAAGNEKLFF
>.|TRBV7-9|TRBJ2-1|many
TGTGCCAGCAGCTCTTATAGGGCCCATCACAATGAGCAGTTCTTC
CASSSYRAHHNEQFF
>.|TRBV14|TRBJ1-5|.
TGTGCCAGCAGCCAAGTCCCCGGTACGCCCCAGCATTTT
CASSQVPGTPQHF
>TRBD1|TRBV5-1|TRBJ1-2|many
TGCGCCAGCAGCCCCCCGGACAGGGTCTATGGCTACACCTTC
CASSPPDRVYGYTF
>TRBD1|TRBV12-3/TRBV12-4|TRBJ1-4|.
TGTGCCAGCAGTCTGGACAGGGGAGATGGAAAACTGTTTTTT
CASSLDRGDGKLFF
>TRBD1|TRBV3-1|TRBJ2-2|once
TGTGCCAGCAGCCAAATCAGGGGGCACACCGGGGAGCTGTTTTTT
CASSQIRGHTGELFF
>TRBD2|TRBV7-2|TRBJ2-3|.
TGTGCCAGCAGCTGGGAAGGGACTAGCGGGTTCGATACGCAGTATTTT
CASSWEGTSGFDTQYF
>.|TRBV24-1|TRBJ2-6|few
TGTGCCACCAGTGGCGACCGCTTATCTGGGGCCAACGTCCTGACTTTC
CATSGDRLSGANVLTF
>.|TRBV7-2|TRBJ2-3|.
TGTGCCAGCAGCCGCAGGGTTTCAGATACGCAGTATTTT
CASSRRVSDTQYF
>TRBD2|TRBV5-1|TRBJ2-1|few
TGCGCCAGCAGCATGGAACTAGCGGGGGTGTACTATGAGCAGTTCTTC
CASSMELAGVYYEQFF
>.|TRBV5-8|TRBJ2-2|.
TGTGCCAGCAGCTTGATAGGGAAAACGGCCGGGGAGCTGTTTTTT
CASSLIGKTAGELFF
>.|TRBV5-1|TRBJ2-1|few
TGCGCCAGCAGCCGACAGACTGAGCAGTTCTTC
CASSRQTEQFF